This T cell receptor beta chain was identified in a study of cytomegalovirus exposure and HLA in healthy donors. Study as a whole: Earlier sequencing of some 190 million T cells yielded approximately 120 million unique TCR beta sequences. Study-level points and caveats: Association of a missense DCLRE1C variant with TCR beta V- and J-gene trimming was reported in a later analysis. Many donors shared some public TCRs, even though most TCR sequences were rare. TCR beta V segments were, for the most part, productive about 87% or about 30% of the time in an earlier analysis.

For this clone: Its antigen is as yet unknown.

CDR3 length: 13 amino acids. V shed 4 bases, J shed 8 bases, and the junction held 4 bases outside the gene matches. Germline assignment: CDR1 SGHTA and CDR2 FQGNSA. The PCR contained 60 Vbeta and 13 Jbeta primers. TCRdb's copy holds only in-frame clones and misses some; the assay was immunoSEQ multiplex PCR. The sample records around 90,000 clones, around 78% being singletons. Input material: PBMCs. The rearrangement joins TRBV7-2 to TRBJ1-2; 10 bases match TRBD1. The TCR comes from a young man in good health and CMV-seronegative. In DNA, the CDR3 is TGTGCCAGCAGCTGGGGGACAGGGGACGGCTACACCTTC. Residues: CASSWGTGDGYTF.